This T cell receptor (beta chain) appears in the sequencing data of a study of tumor-infiltrating T cells and Merkel cell polyomavirus. Study at large: CD8+ T cells recognized the Merkel cell polyomavirus KLL epitope.

The method was immunoSEQ multiplex PCR; TCRdb's version includes in-frame clones alone and lacks a portion of them. The sample has around 25,000 clones, nearly 90% seen once; the top ten hold around 2.7%. Immunohistochemistry showed robust Merkel cell polyomavirus Large T antigen staining in every patient's tumor. Germline V gives CDR1 MNHNS, CDR2 SASEGT. Trimming left V 7 bases short and J 6 bases short, with 18 bases between. The CDR3 loop spans 15 amino acids. The source material was lymph node tissue. The chain has TRBV6-1 and TRBJ2-2; D is perhaps TRBD2 (5 bases). This receptor was obtained from a man aged 45-65 years with Merkel cell carcinoma. Written as DNA, the CDR3 is TGTGCCAGCACTAACACCCGGGGTAGCGCCGGGGAGCTGTTTTTT. This encodes CASTNTRGSAGELFF.